Each of the 14 T cell receptor beta chains below was sequenced from the same sample in a study of blood T cells in healthy people across ages. The use of a sample-barcoded 5' primer and a J-beta primer mix characterized a second PCR of about 7 to 12 cycles. TCRdb re-analysed the 5' RACE reads in MiXCR, keeping a single row per CDR3 protein. Here the sample spans roughly 900,000 distinct CDR3 sequences, more than 25% being singletons. The source material was blood. These receptor sequences come from a woman older than 75 in good health.

This clonotype appeared many times. The chain combines TRBV20-1 with TRBJ1-5; D not certain. CDR3 length: 15 residues. Per the germline V gene, CDR1 is DFQATT and CDR2 is SNEGSKA (reference sequence). Trimming removed 0 bases at V and 3 bases at J, with 12 bases between. DNA for the CDR3: TGCAGTGCTAGAGATAAGAAACAGTCCAATCAGCCCCAGCATTTT. Its protein is CSARDKKQSNQPQHF.

The CDR3 nucleotides are TGCAGTGCTGGGGACAGGGTGGAAACCCAGTTCTTC. It is translated as CSAGDRVETQFF. J is TRBJ2-1 and V is TRBV20-1; 9 nucleotides align to TRBD1. Germline V gives CDR1 DFQATT, CDR2 SNEGSKA (reference sequence). V trimming: 5 bases; J trimming: 13 bases; junction bases outside the gene matches: 9. The length of the CDR3 is 12 residues.

The CDR3 loop reads CSASGTGGRGSNQPQHF. Written as DNA, the CDR3 is TGCAGTGCTAGTGGGACAGGAGGGAGGGGCAGCAATCAGCCCCAGCATTTT. The chain is built from TRBV20-1 and TRBJ1-5, with TRBD1 matching over 8 bases. Germline V gene sequence: CDR1 DFQATT, CDR2 SNEGSKA (reference sequence). The trim removed 3 bases at V and 1 base at J, leaving 11 bases unmatched. This CDR3 has 17 amino acids.

This clonotype has at least ten counts. This chain links TRBV5-1 with TRBJ2-3; 11 bases map to TRBD2. With V trimmed by 4 bases and J by 5 bases, 9 bases remained unmatched. The length of the CDR3 is 16 residues. Germline CDR1 SGHRS, CDR2 YFSETQ. Written as DNA, the CDR3 is TGCGCCAGCAGCCCTGACTGGGGGACTAGCGGAGATACGCAGTATTTT. Protein: CASSPDWGTSGDTQYF.

The chain carries TRBV20-1 and TRBJ2-7; TRBD2 aligns across 7 bases. The J call may be mistaken, given a closer DNA end match to TRBJ2-5. Germline values: CDR1 DFQATT, CDR2 SNEGSKA (reference sequence). There are 14 residues in the CDR3. CDR3 amino acids: CSARERESRETQYF. The CDR3 coding sequence is TGCAGTGCTAGAGAGCGGGAGAGTCGAGAGACCCAGTACTTC.

This clonotype has at least ten counts. V gene TRBV20-1 combines with J gene TRBJ2-3; tentative D call: TRBD1 (6 bases). The CDR3 has 15 residues. Trimming left V 6 bases short and J 2 bases short, with 18 bases between. The germline V gene encodes CDR1 DFQATT and CDR2 SNEGSKA (reference sequence). The CDR3 region is CSAAGARSTTDTQYF. The DNA of the CDR3 is TGCAGTGCCGCAGGGGCCCGGTCTACCACAGATACGCAGTATTTT.

In this sample, this clonotype turned up a few times. The CDR3 DNA reads TGTGCCAGCAGCTCTACTACAGGGCCCGGGGCCAACGTCCTGACTTTC. Translated: CASSSTTGPGANVLTF. The chain employs TRBV5-6 and TRBJ2-6; perhaps TRBD1 as D (6 bases). There are 16 residues in the CDR3. Germline V gene sequence: CDR1 SGHDT, CDR2 YYEEEE. Trimming left V 3 bases short and J 4 bases short, with 14 bases between.

The chain carries TRBV20-1 and TRBJ1-4; 7 bases are a match to TRBD1. The junction had 14 bases not matched to a gene; V was cut back by 5 bases and J by 8 bases. Germline V gene sequence: CDR1 DFQATT, CDR2 SNEGSKA (reference sequence). CDR3 size: 15 residues. In nucleotides, the CDR3 is TGCAGTGCTGGAGGACAGGCGGTGAATGGGGAAAAACTGTTTTTT. Its translation is CSAGGQAVNGEKLFF.

This clonotype was seen ten or more times. The chain combines TRBV5-1 with TRBJ2-3; D not certain. The V gene lost 4 bases and the J gene lost 4 bases, with 13 bases spanning the gap. Germline-derived CDR1 and CDR2 are SGHRS and YFSETQ. The CDR3 totals 14 residues. CDR3 bases: TGCGCCAGCAGCAACCAGGCGTCATCAGATACGCAGTATTTT. It encodes CASSNQASSDTQYF.

This clonotype was counted between two and nine times. This may be a read error: a much more frequent sequence differs by one nucleotide. The CDR3 DNA reads TGTGCCATAGGCGGGACAGGAAATACGCAGTATTTT. Its translation: CAIGGTGNTQYF. The chain joins TRBV10-3 to TRBJ2-3; TRBD1 agrees at 8 bases. V lost 9 bases and J lost 7; bases outside the gene matches: 6. The V gene's germline CDR1 is ENHRY and CDR2 SYGVKD. This CDR3 has 12 residues.

The chain employs TRBV12-3 or TRBV12-4 and TRBJ2-1; 7 bases line up with TRBD2. V lost 3 bases to trimming and J lost 2 bases; unmatched junction nucleotides: 4. The CDR3 runs to 15 residues. For the CDR3, the DNA is TGTGCCAGCAGTTTGGGGGGGTCAACCTACAATGAGCAGTTCTTC. As protein: CASSLGGSTYNEQFF.

The CDR3 loop is CSARDGGRSSYNEQFF. The CDR3 DNA reads as TGCAGTGCTAGAGATGGAGGCAGGAGCTCCTACAATGAGCAGTTCTTC. V gene TRBV20-1 combines with J gene TRBJ2-1; possible D gene TRBD2, 5 bases. The CDR3 has 16 residues. Germline loops: CDR1 DFQATT, CDR2 SNEGSKA (reference sequence). V was cut by 0 bases and J by 0 bases, with 12 bases left in between.

This clonotype was found a few times. The V call is TRBV27, the J call TRBJ1-1, with D possibly being TRBD1 (6 bases). The CDR3 runs 14 residues. The germline gives CDR1 MNHEY, CDR2 SMNVEV (reference sequence). Trimming removed 2 bases at V and 5 bases at J, with 12 bases between. CDR3: CASSLRGGITEAFF. CDR3 in DNA: TGTGCCAGCAGTTTAAGGGGGGGAATTACTGAAGCTTTCTTT.

This clonotype was found many times. The J gene is TRBJ2-3, the V gene TRBV7-9; 8 bases match TRBD1. The CDR3 totals 15 residues. CDR1 SEHNR and CDR2 FQNEAQ come from the germline V gene (reference sequence). After removal of 5 bases from V and 7 bases from J, the junction contained 11 bases not matched to a gene. The CDR3 bases are TGTGCCAGCAGCCCGACAGGGGTTTATACCCATACGCAGTATTTT. Translated: CASSPTGVYTHTQYF. Filled out from reference TRBV7-9 and TRBJ2-3, the complete variable domain reads DTGVSQNPRHKITKRGQNVTFRCDPISEHNRLYWYRQTLGQGPEFLTYFQNEAQLEKSRLLSDRFSAERPKGSFSTLEIQRTEQGDSAMYLCASSPTGVYTHTQYFGPGTRLTVL.